This entry lists 2 T cell receptor beta chains sequenced from one sample in a study of T cells in Graves' hyperthyroidism and ophthalmopathy. Template material for amplifying TCR beta CDR3 regions consisted of RNA transcripts. The HTBI primer set was used in a first-round RT-PCR of the TCR CDR3. TCRdb reprocessed the multiplex PCR reads via MiXCR and lists one record per CDR3 protein. The sample lists roughly 300,000 distinct CDR3 sequences, around a quarter seen once, with roughly 24% in the top ten. Sequencing was done on a sample of blood. All receptors come from a middle-aged man with Graves' hyperthyroidism that later progressed to Graves' ophthalmopathy.

CDR3 in amino acids: CASSAQGGFTEAFF. The CDR3 DNA reads as TGTGCCAGCAGTGCCCAAGGGGGTTTCACTGAAGCTTTCTTT. V and J are TRBV2 and TRBJ1-1; a possible D gene is TRBD1 (6 bases). V shed 4 bases and J shed 4 bases, with 13 bases lying between them. The CDR3 is 14 amino acids. Germline CDR1 reads SNHLY; CDR2 reads FYNNEI.

This clonotype was recorded many times. The germline gene is not matched at one end of the junction; a read error may be the cause. The chain is built from TRBV7-7 and TRBJ2-5; 7 bases agree with TRBD1. CDR3 length equals 14 residues. Germline values: CDR1 SSHAT, CDR2 FNYEAQ (reference sequence). The CDR3 sequence: CASSPQGPAGTQYF. As DNA, the CDR3 is TGTGCTAGCAGCCCACAGGGGCCCGCGGGGACCCAGTACTTC.